The clone carrying this T cell receptor (beta chain) was recorded at least ten times. What it binds is unknown. This sample was included in a study of T cells in Graves' hyperthyroidism and ophthalmopathy. TCR beta CDR3 regions were amplified from RNA transcripts. The HTBI primer set was used in a first-round RT-PCR of the TCR CDR3. TCRdb fed the multiplex PCR reads into MiXCR, producing one record per CDR3 protein. Found here are about 350,000 distinct CDR3 sequences, around 18% of them singletons; the top ten hold 15% to 18%. V lost 5 bases to trimming and J lost 3 bases, with 17 bases between them. The CDR3 covers 15 residues. Study findings and constraints: Blood also contained most expanded thyroid clonotypes above 0.001. Using 13 V-J features, a model discriminated ophthalmopathy from stable hyperthyroidism.

This sequence originates from a woman aged 40 to 49 with Graves' ophthalmopathy. The chain is built from TRBV12-3 or TRBV12-4 and TRBJ2-7, with D tentatively TRBD1 (6 bases). The source material was blood. The chain's CDR3 is CASSRTRDTFYEQYF. The CDR3 DNA is TGTGCCAGCAGTCGAACCCGGGACACATTCTACGAGCAGTACTTC.